This entry lists 10 T cell receptor beta chains sequenced from one sample in a study of cytomegalovirus exposure and HLA in healthy donors. 13 Jbeta primers and 60 Vbeta primers were used for the PCR. Clones were sequenced by immunoSEQ multiplex PCR, and TCRdb holds only the in-frame ones, with some missing. In the table there are about 170,000 clones, 70% to 90% of which are singletons. The sequencing input was PBMCs. Every receptor here comes from a man aged 25-45 years in good health and CMV-seropositive.

The gene calls are TRBV6-5 and TRBJ2-5; no firm D call. This CDR3 contains 16 residues. Germline V gives CDR1 MNHEY, CDR2 SVGAGI. With 0 bases removed from V and 0 bases from J, the gap between germline ends came to 11 bases. In DNA, the CDR3 is TGTGCCAGCAGTTACTCGCCCCCTAGGTACCAAGAGACCCAGTACTTC. Translation: CASSYSPPRYQETQYF.

J is TRBJ2-7 and V is TRBV5-1, with 14 bases fitting TRBD2. The trim removed 5 bases at V and 4 bases at J, leaving 14 bases unmatched. Germline CDR1 reads SGHRS; CDR2 reads YFSETQ. The CDR3 extends over 18 amino acids. The CDR3 nucleotides read TGCGCCAGCAGTATCGGGACTAGCGGGAGTGGTGGGGCGTACGAGCAGTACTTC. This translates into CASSIGTSGSGGAYEQYF.

The gene calls are TRBV4-2 and TRBJ2-7; 11 nucleotides agree with TRBD1. Germline CDR1 reads LGHNA; CDR2 reads YNFKEQ. Trimming at V came to 4 bases and at J to 4 bases, leaving 6 bases not matched to a gene. The CDR3 is made up of 15 amino acids. CDR3 bases: TGTGCCAGCAGCCTCGGGGGACAGGGGGTATACGAGCAGTACTTC. This codes for CASSLGGQGVYEQYF.

V gene TRBV11-3 combines with J gene TRBJ2-5, with 9 bases aligning to TRBD1. This CDR3 has 13 amino acids. CDR1 and CDR2 (germline): SGHNT, YENEEA. V shed 4 bases and J 5 bases; nucleotides not matched to a gene: 2. CDR3 bases: TGTGCCAGCAGCTACAGGGGGCTGGAGACCCAGTACTTC. Protein: CASSYRGLETQYF.

This rearrangement joins TRBV10-3 to TRBJ2-5; D may be TRBD2 (6 bases). Trimming took 6 bases from V and 2 from J, leaving 10 bases between them. This CDR3 comprises 13 residues. CDR1 is ENHRY and CDR2 is SYGVKD in the germline V gene. The CDR3 protein is CAIRGTGQETQYF. CDR3 bases: TGTGCCATCAGAGGGACTGGACAAGAGACCCAGTACTTC.

The chain uses TRBV4-3 and TRBJ2-5; 10 bases fit TRBD2. The trim removed 4 bases at V and 4 bases at J, leaving 6 bases unmatched. The CDR3 sequence is 15 residues long. The germline V gene has CDR1 LGHNA and CDR2 YSLEER. CDR3 sequence (DNA): TGCGCCAGCAGCCGGACTAGCGGAGGCCCAGAGACCCAGTACTTC. Translated: CASSRTSGGPETQYF.

CDR3 nucleotide sequence: TGTGCCAGCAGCTTAGGACATCCTTACACAGATACGCAGTATTTT. It translates to CASSLGHPYTDTQYF. V and J are TRBV7-8 and TRBJ2-3, with unresolved D. This CDR3 region has 15 residues. The germline V and J ends were trimmed by 1 base and 2 bases, with 10 bases remaining between them. Germline values: CDR1 SGHVS, CDR2 FQNEAQ.

The chain joins TRBV27 to TRBJ1-1; possible D gene TRBD1, 5 bases. The CDR3 is made up of 16 amino acids. Trimming cost V 6 bases and J 1 base, with 18 bases left between them. Looked up from germline, CDR1 is MNHEY and CDR2 is SMNVEV (reference sequence). The CDR3 sequence: CASRMNGARGNTEAFF. CDR3 bases: TGTGCCAGCAGAATGAACGGGGCGCGGGGGAACACTGAAGCTTTCTTT.

Here the CDR3 reads CASSLGGQATDTQYF. The CDR3 DNA follows: TGTGCCAGCAGCTTAGGGGGGCAGGCCACAGATACGCAGTATTTT. The chain links TRBV11-3 to TRBJ2-3, with TRBD1 as a possible D gene (6 bases). CDR3 length: 15 residues. V was cut by 1 base and J by 2 bases, with 10 bases left in between. Looked up from germline, CDR1 is SGHNT and CDR2 is YENEEA.

This chain links TRBV7-9 with TRBJ2-1; TRBD2 aligns across 10 bases. This CDR3 has 13 amino acids. V shed 9 bases, J shed 7 bases, and the junction held 6 bases outside the gene matches. CDR1 is SEHNR, CDR2 FQNEAQ, per germline (reference sequence). The CDR3 DNA follows: TGTGCCAGTGGACTAGCGGCGTTAAATGAGCAGTTCTTC. It codes for CASGLAALNEQFF. Together with reference TRBV7-9 and TRBJ2-1, the CDR3 gives the full variable domain: DTGVSQNPRHKITKRGQNVTFRCDPISEHNRLYWYRQTLGQGPEFLTYFQNEAQLEKSRLLSDRFSAERPKGSFSTLEIQRTEQGDSAMYLCASGLAALNEQFFGPGTRLTVL.